This TCR beta chain was identified in a study of T cell responses to AZD1222 COVID-19 vaccine. The overall study: Combined were second doses at about 4 or about 12 weeks.

The CDR3 loop spans 15 amino acids. Germline CDR1 and CDR2: SEHNR and FQNEAQ (reference sequence). V lost 5 bases and J 8 bases, leaving 18 bases between the germline ends. Repertoires were generated with immunoSEQ multiplex PCR, while TCRdb's copy carries only in-frame clones and drops some. The sample consists of about 130,000 clones, approximately 80% of them appearing once. This specimen was peripheral blood, taken on day 0 of AZD1222 vaccination. V is TRBV7-9 and J is TRBJ1-4, with unresolved D. This clonotype originated in an adult in good health. Written as DNA, the CDR3 is TGTGCCAGCAGCCGCGACGAGACATTTTGGGAAAAACTGTTTTTT. It specifies CASSRDETFWEKLFF.